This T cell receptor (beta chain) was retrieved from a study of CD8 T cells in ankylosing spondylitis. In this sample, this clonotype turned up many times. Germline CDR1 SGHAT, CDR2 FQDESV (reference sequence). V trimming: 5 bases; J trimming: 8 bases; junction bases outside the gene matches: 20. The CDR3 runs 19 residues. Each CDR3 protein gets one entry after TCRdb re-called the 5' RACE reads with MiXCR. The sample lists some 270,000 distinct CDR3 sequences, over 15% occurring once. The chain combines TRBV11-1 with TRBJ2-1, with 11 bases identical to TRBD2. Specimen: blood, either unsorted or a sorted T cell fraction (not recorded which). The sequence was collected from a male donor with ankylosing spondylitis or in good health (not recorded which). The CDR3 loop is CASSASTSGKRLGEDEQFF. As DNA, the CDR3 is TGTGCCAGCAGCGCATCGACTAGCGGGAAACGCTTGGGTGAAGATGAGCAGTTCTTC.